One sample yielded the 21 T cell receptor beta chains listed below, sequenced in a study of T cells after posttransplantation cyclophosphamide. Clones were sequenced by immunoSEQ multiplex PCR, and TCRdb holds only the in-frame ones, with some missing. Altogether 5,900 or so clones were found in the sample, and no singletons occur. Busulfan-fludarabine conditioning, marrow transplant, and cyclophosphamide on days +3 and +4 were administered. The specimen was PBMCs, collected after allogeneic stem cell transplant with posttransplant cyclophosphamide. These receptors were obtained from a female patient between 30 and 39 years old who received an allogeneic stem cell transplant from an unrelated donor, was CMV-positive, and had acute and chronic GVHD. Certain T cells may be donor cells from the graft.

This clone was seen ten or more times. J is TRBJ1-3 and V is TRBV27, with a weak D call TRBD1 (6 bases). The CDR3 consists of 16 residues. CDR1 and CDR2 from the germline V gene are MNHEY and SMNVEV (reference sequence). Between the trimmed V and J ends, which lost 8 bases and 0 bases, there was a span of 17 bases. As DNA, the CDR3 is TGTGCCAGCCGGTACAGGGCGACGGGCTCTGGAAACACCATATATTTT. This gives the protein CASRYRATGSGNTIYF.

The sample holds many counts of this clone. CDR3 protein: CASSLENRGQQYF. CDR3 bases: TGCGCCAGCAGCTTGGAAAACAGGGGGCAGCAGTACTTC. The rearrangement links TRBV5-1 to TRBJ2-7; 9 positions agree with TRBD1. The germline CDR1 and CDR2 sequences are SGHRS and YFSETQ. The CDR3 sequence is 13 residues long. Trimming cost V 0 bases and J 8 bases; bases outside gene matches: 3.

This clone was seen a handful of times. CDR3 sequence reads: CASSAYRGLRLAGPTDTQYF. DNA for the CDR3: TGTGCCAGCAGTGCATACAGGGGGCTTAGACTAGCGGGTCCCACAGATACGCAGTATTTT. The chain is built from TRBV27 and TRBJ2-3; weak D call: TRBD2 (10 bases). There are 20 residues in the CDR3. Germline CDR1 is MNHEY and CDR2 is SMNVEV (reference sequence). The germline V and J ends were trimmed by 5 bases and 2 bases, with 29 bases remaining between them.

This chain uses TRBV27 with TRBJ2-5; possibly TRBD2 for D (6 bases). The J call may be incorrect, as the DNA end agrees better with TRBJ2-7. Looked up from germline, CDR1 is MNHEY and CDR2 is SMNVEV (reference sequence). CDR3 size: 15 residues. The CDR3 sequence is CASSASPGLSYEQYF. The CDR3 nucleotides are TGTGCCAGCAGCGCCTCCCCGGGACTCTCCTACGAGCAGTACTTC.

This clone was recorded many times. The chain uses TRBV7-2 and TRBJ2-3, with D uncertain. Germline CDR1 SGHTA, CDR2 FQGNSA. The V and J ends lost 5 bases and 2 bases respectively, with 8 bases between them. CDR3 length: 13 amino acids. CDR3 sequence: CASSQYYTDTQYF. The CDR3 DNA sequence: TGTGCCAGCAGCCAGTACTACACAGATACGCAGTATTTT.

This clone was recorded at least ten times. This rearrangement joins TRBV30 to TRBJ2-3; 8 nucleotides match TRBD1. Germline V gene data show CDR1 as GTSNPN and CDR2 as SVGIG (reference sequence). This CDR3 is built from 13 residues. V gave up 5 bases and J gave up 4 bases; unmatched junction bases: 5. The CDR3 region is CAWDPGQADTQYF. The CDR3, as DNA: TGTGCCTGGGACCCGGGACAGGCAGATACGCAGTATTTT.

This clone was recorded many times. The rearrangement links TRBV29-1 to TRBJ1-2; D is possibly TRBD1 (5 bases). CDR3 length equals 13 residues. V was cut by 7 bases and J by 4 bases, with 16 bases left in between. CDR1 SQVTM and CDR2 ANQGSEA come from the germline V gene. The CDR3 nucleotides read TGCAGCGCTTACGACACAGGTCTCTATGGCTACACCTTC. The encoded protein is CSAYDTGLYGYTF.

This clone was picked up many times. The chain has TRBV25-1 and TRBJ1-1, with 9 bases identical to TRBD1. This CDR3 has 13 amino acids. Germline CDR1 is MGHDK and CDR2 is SYGVNS. Trimming removed 10 bases from V and 4 bases from J; junction bases left unmatched: 7. The CDR3 sequence: CATWDRVATEAFF. CDR3 coding DNA: TGTGCCACCTGGGACAGGGTGGCCACTGAAGCTTTCTTT.

This clone was seen at least ten times. The chain combines TRBV7-2 with TRBJ2-1; 12 bases align to TRBD2. CDR1 and CDR2 (germline): SGHTA, FQGNSA. CDR3 length: 15 residues. J was trimmed by 4 bases and V by 5 bases; bases with no gene match: 3. CDR3 residues: CASSLGTSGYNEQFF. CDR3 nucleotide sequence: TGTGCCAGCAGCCTCGGGACTAGCGGGTACAATGAGCAGTTCTTC.

The chain employs TRBV7-9 and TRBJ2-2, with 7 bases identical to TRBD2. CDR3 length equals 19 residues. Per germline, CDR1 SEHNR and CDR2 FQNEAQ (reference sequence). With 2 bases clipped from V and 2 bases from J, the junction kept 14 bases outside the gene matches. As DNA, the CDR3 is TGTGCCAGCAGCTTAATGTTTACGGCGGGCGGGAGAAACACCGGGGAGCTGTTTTTT. Protein product: CASSLMFTAGGRNTGELFF. The variable domain in full, completed from reference TRBV7-9 and TRBJ2-2, reads DTGVSQNPRHKITKRGQNVTFRCDPISEHNRLYWYRQTLGQGPEFLTYFQNEAQLEKSRLLSDRFSAERPKGSFSTLEIQRTEQGDSAMYLCASSLMFTAGGRNTGELFFGEGSRLTVL.

Ten or more counts support this clone. CDR3 in amino acids: CASSLNSQETQYF. The DNA of the CDR3 is TGTGCCAGCAGTTTAAATTCCCAAGAGACCCAGTACTTC. The chain employs TRBV6-1 and TRBJ2-5; D gene unclear. Per germline, CDR1 MNHNS and CDR2 SASEGT. CDR3 length: 13 residues. V was shortened by 5 bases and J by 1 base, with 8 bases between the two germline ends.

This clone was seen ten or more times. The genes are TRBV6-5 and TRBJ1-2; no definite D call. V was trimmed by 5 bases and J by 4 bases, leaving 14 bases between them. CDR3 length equals 14 residues. CDR1 is MNHEY and CDR2 is SVGAGI in the germline V gene. The CDR3 DNA sequence: TGTGCCAGCAGTACATCGGGAGGGTTCTATGGCTACACCTTC. Amino acids: CASSTSGGFYGYTF.

By sample fraction, this clone is large. V usage is TRBV5-1 and J usage is TRBJ2-1, with a weak D call TRBD2 (5 bases). The CDR3 consists of 13 residues. Trimming left V 2 bases short and J 9 bases short, with 12 bases between. Germline loops: CDR1 SGHRS, CDR2 YFSETQ. The DNA for the CDR3 is TGCGCCAGCAGCTTTTATCGGGGTGGTGAGCAGTTCTTC. This codes for CASSFYRGGEQFF.

This clone showed up many times. The chain is built from TRBV5-6 and TRBJ2-3; possible D gene TRBD2, 5 bases. This CDR3 comprises 14 residues. CDR1 is SGHDT and CDR2 is YYEEEE in the germline V gene. V was pared by 1 base and J by 3 bases, with 9 bases between. In DNA, the CDR3 is TGTGCCAGCAGCTTGTTCCCGGGGACAGATACGCAGTATTTT. This sequence encodes CASSLFPGTDTQYF.

This clone was picked up many times. The rearrangement uses TRBV6-5 and TRBJ2-2; D is ambiguous. V was shortened by 3 bases and J by 3 bases, with 11 bases between the two germline ends. The CDR3 totals 15 residues. Germline CDR1 MNHEY, CDR2 SVGAGI. The CDR3 loop is CASSYDTAYTGELFF. Written as DNA, the CDR3 is TGTGCCAGCAGTTATGATACAGCCTACACCGGGGAGCTGTTTTTT.

This clone occurred many times. V is TRBV18 and J is TRBJ2-7, with 9 positions matching TRBD1. CDR3 length: 14 residues. CDR1 and CDR2 (germline): KGHSH, LQKENI. V shed 5 bases and J 3 bases; nucleotides not matched to a gene: 5. This CDR3 is CASSTGTGNYEQYF. CDR3 DNA sequence: TGTGCCAGCTCAACCGGGACAGGGAACTACGAGCAGTACTTC.

In its sample, this clone was seen many times. The V and J genes are TRBV6-5 and TRBJ1-2; D is ambiguous. The V end lost 2 bases, the J end lost 4 bases, and 8 bases lay between the germline ends. This CDR3 is built from 13 residues. Germline loops: CDR1 MNHEY, CDR2 SVGAGI. CDR3 sequence: CASSYMEGYGYTF. Written as DNA, the CDR3 is TGTGCCAGCAGTTACATGGAGGGCTATGGCTACACCTTC.

This clone came up many times. V is TRBV5-1 and J is TRBJ2-7; perhaps TRBD2 as D (5 bases). The CDR3 covers 12 residues. V was cut by 3 bases and J by 3 bases, with 7 bases left in between. Germline CDR1 reads SGHRS; CDR2 reads YFSETQ. The CDR3 spells CASSSGNYEQYF. Here the CDR3 DNA reads TGCGCCAGCAGCTCGGGGAACTACGAGCAGTACTTC.

This clone has a count of ten or more. The chain couples TRBV2 to TRBJ2-5, with unresolved D. The length of the CDR3 is 13 residues. V was clipped by 7 bases and J by 2 bases, with 11 bases between them. Per the germline V gene, CDR1 is SNHLY and CDR2 is FYNNEI. The CDR3 nucleotides read TGTGCCAGCATGCGAGAAGTACAAGAGACCCAGTACTTC. It yields the protein CASMREVQETQYF.

The V call is TRBV5-5, the J call TRBJ1-1; 9 nucleotides agree with TRBD1. Trimming removed 4 bases from V and 10 bases from J; junction bases left unmatched: 5. The V gene's germline CDR1 is SGHKS and CDR2 YYEKEE (reference sequence). The CDR3 runs to 12 residues. The CDR3 protein is CASSTTGGIAFF. In DNA form, the CDR3 reads TGTGCCAGCAGCACGACAGGGGGAATAGCTTTCTTT.

By frequency in the sample, this clone is medium-sized. CDR3 residues: CASSYSPLGGYEQYF. The CDR3, as DNA: TGTGCCAGCAGTTACTCGCCCCTAGGGGGTTACGAGCAGTACTTC. The chain links TRBV6-5 to TRBJ2-7; D possibly corresponds to TRBD1 (6 bases). Looked up from germline, CDR1 is MNHEY and CDR2 is SVGAGI. This CDR3 has 15 residues. Trimming removed 0 bases at V and 4 bases at J, with 13 bases between.